The 7 T cell receptor beta chains listed next were all sequenced from one sample in a study of regulatory T cells in long-lasting Graves disease. Time point reported: newly diagnosed GD, antithyroid drugs for less than 3 months. After RNA was extracted from PBMCs, the TCR library was made from it. To make TCR beta libraries, researchers used iRepertoire HTBI primers and Arm-PCR of CDR3 regions. TCRdb itself ran the multiplex PCR reads through MiXCR, one entry per CDR3 protein. The data show approximately 460,000 distinct CDR3 sequences, with less than 20% seen just once and approximately 12% held by the top ten. This sample was also put to use in a study of T cells in Graves' hyperthyroidism and ophthalmopathy.

The material sequenced was peripheral blood mononuclear cells (PBMCs), taken at new diagnosis, from a patient treated with antithyroid drugs. The receptor source for this set is a woman aged 25 to 39 with Graves disease.

In its sample, this clonotype was seen many times. The V and J genes are TRBV28 and TRBJ2-6, with 13 nucleotides matching TRBD2. Germline assignment: CDR1 MDHEN and CDR2 SYDVKM. V lost 4 bases, J lost 1 base, and 7 bases stayed unmatched. This CDR3 region has 19 residues. CDR3 sequence reads: CASSSEGLAGPSGANVLTF. The CDR3, as DNA: TGTGCCAGCAGTTCTGAGGGACTAGCGGGGCCATCTGGGGCCAACGTCCTGACTTTC. Drawing the rest from reference TRBV28 and TRBJ2-6, the complete variable domain is DVKVTQSSRYLVKRTGEKVFLECVQDMDHENMFWYRQDPGLGLRLIYFSYDVKMKEKGDIPEGYSVSREKKERFSLILESASTNQTSMYLCASSSEGLAGPSGANVLTFGAGSRLTVL.

As to this clonotype: A read error likely explains this, since a far larger clone differs by one base. The rearrangement uses TRBV18 and TRBJ2-4; either TRBD1 or TRBD2 may supply D (5 bases each). The CDR3 consists of 13 residues. The V end lost 1 base, the J end lost 13 bases, and 14 bases lay between the germline ends. The germline gives CDR1 KGHSH, CDR2 LQKENI. The CDR3 is CASSPRGMGEQYF. In DNA, the CDR3 is TGTGCCAGCTCACCACGGGGAATGGGGGAGCAGTACTTC.

This clonotype has just a few counts. The chain couples TRBV3-1 to TRBJ1-2, with D hard to call. CDR3 size: 14 residues. V was clipped by 0 bases and J by 6 bases, with 11 bases between them. From germline, CDR1 is LGHDT and CDR2 YNNKEL (reference sequence). Written as DNA, the CDR3 is TGTGCCAGCAGCCAAGATCGAAGAGTTAATGGCTACACCTTC. This codes for CASSQDRRVNGYTF.

There are many counts of this clonotype. V and J are TRBV18 and TRBJ1-1, with D uncertain. The CDR3 extends over 12 amino acids. V lost 0 bases and J 1 base, leaving 0 bases between the germline ends. The germline V gene has CDR1 KGHSH and CDR2 LQKENI. Here the CDR3 reads CASSPPNTEAFF. In DNA form, the CDR3 reads TGTGCCAGCTCACCACCGAACACTGAAGCTTTCTTT.

In this sample, this clonotype turned up many times. The rearrangement joins TRBV30 to TRBJ2-1; possible D gene TRBD1, 5 bases. Germline V gene sequence: CDR1 GTSNPN, CDR2 SVGIG (reference sequence). V shed 1 base and J shed 4 bases, with 8 bases lying between them. This CDR3 has 13 residues. CDR3 protein: CAWSGQGYNEQFF. The CDR3 DNA reads TGTGCCTGGAGTGGTCAGGGATACAATGAGCAGTTCTTC.

Regarding this clonotype: This may come from a read error, since a much larger clone is one base off. The chain recombines TRBV30 with TRBJ2-1; tentative D call: TRBD2 (5 bases). This CDR3 comprises 12 residues. Germline lookup yields CDR1 GTSNPN and CDR2 SVGIG (reference sequence). V was trimmed by 3 bases and J by 15 bases, leaving 18 bases between them. Written as DNA, the CDR3 is TGTGCCTGGAGGGCAGTCGGGATCCGGCTGTTCTTC. It yields the protein CAWRAVGIRLFF. Combining the CDR3 with reference TRBV30 and TRBJ2-1 gives the whole variable domain SQTIHQWPATLVQPVGSPLSLECTVEGTSNPNLYWYRQAAGRGLQLLFYSVGIGQISSEVPQNLSASRPQDRQFILSSKKLLLSDSGFYLCAWRAVGIRLFFGPGTRLTVL.

The chain uses TRBV5-1 and TRBJ1-2; no clear D gene. The CDR3 covers 13 residues. Per germline, CDR1 SGHRS and CDR2 YFSETQ. Trimming took off 4 bases at V and 0 bases at J, with 7 bases between the two ends. CDR3 sequence (DNA): TGCGCCAGCAGCCCCATCCCTAACTATGGCTACACCTTC. It specifies CASSPIPNYGYTF.